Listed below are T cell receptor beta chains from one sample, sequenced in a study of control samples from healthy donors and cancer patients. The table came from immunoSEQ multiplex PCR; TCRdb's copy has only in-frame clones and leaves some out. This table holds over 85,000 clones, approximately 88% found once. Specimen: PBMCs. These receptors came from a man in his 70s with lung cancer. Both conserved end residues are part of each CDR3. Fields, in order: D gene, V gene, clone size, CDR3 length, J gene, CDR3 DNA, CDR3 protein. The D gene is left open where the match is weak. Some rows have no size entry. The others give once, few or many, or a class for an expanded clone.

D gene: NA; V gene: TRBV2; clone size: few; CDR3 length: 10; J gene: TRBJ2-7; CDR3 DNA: TGTGCCAGCACGTCCTACGAGCAGTACTTC; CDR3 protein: CASTSYEQYF
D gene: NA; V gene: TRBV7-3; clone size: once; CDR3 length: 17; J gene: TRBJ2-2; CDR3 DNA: TGTGCCAGCAGCCCCCGGCAGACTAGGGGGATCTCCGGGGAGCTGTTTTTT; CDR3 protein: CASSPRQTRGISGELFF
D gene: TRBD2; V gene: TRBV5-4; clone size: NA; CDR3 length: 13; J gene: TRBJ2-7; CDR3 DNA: TGTGCCAGCAGCTTGGCGGGGGGTCGTGAGCAGTACTTC; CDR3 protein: CASSLAGGREQYF
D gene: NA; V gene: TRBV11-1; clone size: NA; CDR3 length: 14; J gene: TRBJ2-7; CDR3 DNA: TGTGCCAGCGGACCGACCGGGTATAGGTACGAGCAGTACTTC; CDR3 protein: CASGPTGYRYEQYF
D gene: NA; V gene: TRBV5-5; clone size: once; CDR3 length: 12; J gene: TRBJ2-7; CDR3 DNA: TGTGCCAGCAGCTTCAAGAATTACGAGCAGTACTTC; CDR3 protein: CASSFKNYEQYF
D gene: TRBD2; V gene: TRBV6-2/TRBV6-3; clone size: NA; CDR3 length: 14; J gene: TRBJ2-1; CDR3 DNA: TGTGCCAGCAGTTTGAGACTAGCGAGAAATGAGCAGTTCTTC; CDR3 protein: CASSLRLARNEQFF
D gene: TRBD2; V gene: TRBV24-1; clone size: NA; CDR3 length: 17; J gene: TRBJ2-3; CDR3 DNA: TGTGCCACCAGTGATTTGGGCGGGGGGGTCTCAACAGATACGCAGTATTTT; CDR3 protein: CATSDLGGGVSTDTQYF
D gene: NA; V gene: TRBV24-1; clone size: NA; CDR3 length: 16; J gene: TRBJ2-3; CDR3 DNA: TGTGCCACCAGTGATCAGGGACTCCTGGGCACAGATACGCAGTATTTT; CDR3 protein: CATSDQGLLGTDTQYF
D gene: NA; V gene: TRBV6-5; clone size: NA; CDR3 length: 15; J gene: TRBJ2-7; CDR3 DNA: TGTGCCAGCAGTTACTTACAGCTGGGCGCCTACGAGCAGTACTTC; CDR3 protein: CASSYLQLGAYEQYF
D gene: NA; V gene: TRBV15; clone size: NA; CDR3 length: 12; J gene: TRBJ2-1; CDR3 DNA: TGTGCCACCAGCAGAGTGGGGGATGAGCAGTTCTTC; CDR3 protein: CATSRVGDEQFF
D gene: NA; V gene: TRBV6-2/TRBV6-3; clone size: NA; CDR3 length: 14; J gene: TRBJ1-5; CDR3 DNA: TGTGCCAGCAGTTACGGGGCAAACAATCAGCCCCAGCATTTT; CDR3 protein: CASSYGANNQPQHF
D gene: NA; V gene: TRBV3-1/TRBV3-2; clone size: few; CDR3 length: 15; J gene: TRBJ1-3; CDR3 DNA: TGTGCCAGCAGCCAAAACTCCGGGGCTGGAAACACCATATATTTT; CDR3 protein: CASSQNSGAGNTIYF
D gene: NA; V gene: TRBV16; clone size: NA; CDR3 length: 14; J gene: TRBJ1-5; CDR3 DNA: TGTGCCAGCAGCCAAGGTCGGGGAAACCAGCCCCAGCATTTT; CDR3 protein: CASSQGRGNQPQHF
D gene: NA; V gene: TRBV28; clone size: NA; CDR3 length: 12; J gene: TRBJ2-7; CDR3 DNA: TGTGCCACCACGCGCGGGGGCCTCGAGCAGTACTTC; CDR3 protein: CATTRGGLEQYF
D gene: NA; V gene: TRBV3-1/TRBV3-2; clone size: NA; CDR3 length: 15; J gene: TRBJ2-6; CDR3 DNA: TGTGCCAGCAGCATACGACAGTCTGGGGCCAACGTCCTGACTTTC; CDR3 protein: CASSIRQSGANVLTF
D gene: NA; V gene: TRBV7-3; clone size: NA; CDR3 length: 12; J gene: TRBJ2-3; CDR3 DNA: TGTGCCAGCAGCGAGGGGGCAGATACGCAGTATTTT; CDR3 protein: CASSEGADTQYF